The rows below give T cell receptor beta chains drawn from one sample of a study of OX40 agonist ivuxolimab in advanced cancers. Repertoires were generated with immunoSEQ multiplex PCR, while TCRdb's copy carries only in-frame clones and drops some. This sample has approximately 80,000 clones; 80% to 90% occur once, and the top ten carry roughly 0.26%. The input for sequencing was CD4+ or CD8+ T cells sorted from blood, taken in a trial of the OX40 agonist ivuxolimab. Receptors originate from an adult with an advanced solid tumor such as melanoma, head and neck, liver or kidney cancer. CDR3s include the opening cysteine and the closing phenylalanine or tryptophan. D genes are given only for firm matches. The size entry is marked missing in some rows and otherwise reads once, few, many or a size class.

TRBD2	TRBV25-1	16	TRBJ2-3	-	CASSESLAGDTDTQYF	TGTGCCAGCAGTGAATCTCTAGCGGGTGACACAGATACGCAGTATTTT
TRBD1	TRBV5-4	19	TRBJ2-4	-	CASSLAVAGTGGSKNIQYF	TGTGCCAGCAGCTTGGCCGTTGCCGGGACAGGGGGCTCCAAAAACATTCAGTACTTC
-	TRBV27	17	TRBJ1-2	once	CASSLSMTGTPYYGYTF	TGTGCCAGCAGTTTATCCATGACAGGTACCCCATACTATGGCTACACCTTC
-	TRBV28	13	TRBJ2-1	-	CASRPTGNNEQFF	TGTGCCAGCAGGCCAACAGGGAACAATGAGCAGTTCTTC
-	TRBV28	12	TRBJ1-1	-	CASRLSAHEAFF	TGTGCCAGCAGACTTTCAGCTCATGAAGCTTTCTTT
-	TRBV5-4	12	TRBJ1-2	-	CASSLDREGYTF	TGTGCCAGCAGCTTGGACAGGGAGGGCTACACCTTC
TRBD2	TRBV4-1	16	TRBJ2-3	-	CASSATSGRATDTQYF	TGCGCCAGCAGCGCCACTAGCGGGAGGGCCACAGATACGCAGTATTTT
TRBD1	TRBV5-1	16	TRBJ2-3	few	CASSFGDRERTDTQYF	TGCGCCAGCAGCTTCGGTGACAGGGAACGCACAGATACGCAGTATTTT
-	TRBV6-1	15	TRBJ1-2	-	CASSPLIQAEGGYTF	TGTGCCAGCAGTCCCCTCATACAGGCGGAGGGCGGCTACACCTTC
TRBD1	TRBV5-6	15	TRBJ2-5	-	CASSITGGSIETQYF	TGTGCCAGCAGTATTACAGGGGGCTCGATAGAGACCCAGTACTTC
-	TRBV19	14	TRBJ2-1	-	CASSIDSGSPEQFF	TGTGCCAGTAGTATAGATAGTGGCAGCCCTGAGCAGTTCTTC
TRBD1	TRBV29-1	18	TRBJ2-6	-	CSVRQPGQGRSGANVLTF	TGCAGCGTTAGGCAACCGGGACAGGGACGCTCTGGGGCCAACGTCCTGACTTTC
TRBD1	TRBV6-6	14	TRBJ1-5	-	CASTLQGGERPQHF	TGTGCCAGCACCTTACAGGGGGGGGAGCGACCCCAGCATTTT
TRBD1	TRBV7-2	18	TRBJ1-4	-	CASSLQGAPGQSNEKLFF	TGTGCCAGCAGCCTACAGGGGGCGCCGGGTCAGAGTAATGAAAAACTGTTTTTT
-	TRBV6-1	15	TRBJ2-1	-	CASRGDYASYNEQFF	TGTGCCAGCAGGGGAGACTACGCTTCTTACAATGAGCAGTTCTTC
TRBD2	TRBV7-6	15	TRBJ2-7	-	CASSLGSGSSYEQYF	TGTGCCAGCAGCTTAGGTAGCGGGAGTTCGTACGAGCAGTACTTC
TRBD2	TRBV28	15	TRBJ2-7	-	CASSLYGGSSYEQYF	TGTGCCAGCAGTTTATACGGCGGGAGCTCCTACGAGCAGTACTTC
-	TRBV25-1	14	TRBJ2-1	-	CASSAYASYNEQFF	TGTGCCAGCAGTGCGTATGCATCCTACAATGAGCAGTTCTTC
-	TRBV6-1	11	TRBJ1-5	-	CASSQGEPQHF	TGTGCCAGCAGTCAAGGGGAGCCCCAGCATTTT
TRBD1	TRBV12-5	14	TRBJ1-5	-	CASADGQGNQPQHF	TGTGCTAGTGCCGATGGACAGGGCAATCAGCCCCAGCATTTT
-	TRBV7-2	15	TRBJ2-1	-	CASSGGATSYNEQFF	TGTGCCAGCAGCGGCGGGGCGACCTCCTACAATGAGCAGTTCTTC
TRBD2	TRBV18	14	TRBJ2-5	few	CASSPPGLAETQYF	TGTGCCAGCTCACCACCGGGACTAGCGGAGACCCAGTACTTC
-	TRBV4-1	15	TRBJ1-2	-	CASSQETLMNYGYTF	TGCGCCAGCAGCCAAGAGACCCTGATGAACTATGGCTACACCTTC
-	TRBV6-5	14	TRBJ2-1	-	CASNRGPSYNEQFF	TGTGCCAGCAACCGGGGACCCTCCTACAATGAGCAGTTCTTC
TRBD1	TRBV7-9	15	TRBJ1-1	once	CASRRGRASGNEAFF	TGTGCCAGCCGCAGGGGGCGGGCCTCGGGGAACGAAGCTTTCTTT
TRBD2	TRBV9	14	TRBJ2-5	-	CASSAMGGVETQYF	TGTGCCAGCAGCGCCATGGGAGGGGTTGAGACCCAGTACTTC
-	TRBV12-5	13	TRBJ1-1	-	CASGFDMNTEAFF	TGCGCTAGTGGTTTTGACATGAACACTGAAGCTTTCTTT
-	TRBV4-2	16	TRBJ1-5	-	CASSQVGGGRWQPQHF	TGTGCCAGCAGCCAAGTTGGGGGGGGCCGTTGGCAGCCCCAGCATTTT
TRBD2	TRBV5-1	16	TRBJ2-7	-	CASSLGGAAGNNEQYF	TGCGCCAGCAGCTTGGGTGGGGCAGCGGGAAACAACGAGCAGTACTTC
-	TRBV28	16	TRBJ1-5	-	CASTSLGGILNQPQHF	TGTGCCAGCACCTCTTTAGGGGGGATACTTAATCAGCCCCAGCATTTT
-	TRBV14	15	TRBJ1-1	-	CASSQVAGGATEAFF	TGTGCCAGCAGCCAAGTAGCGGGGGGCGCCACTGAAGCTTTCTTT
-	TRBV29-1	13	TRBJ2-5	-	CSVATGLQETQYF	TGCAGCGTTGCTACAGGACTCCAAGAGACCCAGTACTTC
-	TRBV28	14	TRBJ2-7	-	CASSLQGAPYEQYF	TGTGCCAGCAGCCTCCAGGGAGCCCCCTACGAGCAGTACTTC
-	TRBV28	13	TRBJ2-7	-	CASSPGWVYEQYF	TGTGCCAGCAGTCCGGGGTGGGTCTACGAGCAGTACTTC
-	TRBV6-5	13	TRBJ1-2	few	CASSYTANYGYTF	TGTGCCAGCAGTTATACAGCTAACTATGGCTACACCTTC
-	TRBV19	15	TRBJ2-7	-	CASSRDSWNSYEQYF	TGTGCCAGTAGTAGGGACTCCTGGAACTCCTACGAGCAGTACTTC
TRBD2	TRBV6-6	16	TRBJ2-1	-	CASSPSLAGVVNEQFF	TGTGCCAGCAGTCCTTCCCTAGCGGGAGTCGTGAATGAGCAGTTCTTC
-	TRBV5-1	16	TRBJ2-2	-	CASSLAAGVNTGELFF	TGCGCCAGCAGCTTGGCTGCGGGCGTGAACACCGGGGAGCTGTTTTTT
-	TRBV28	18	TRBJ1-5	-	CASSLYPSGHYSNQPQHF	TGTGCCAGCAGTTTATACCCCTCAGGACATTATAGCAATCAGCCCCAGCATTTT
TRBD2	TRBV11-2	18	TRBJ2-1	-	CASSELPPGLASYNEQFF	TGTGCCAGCAGCGAACTACCCCCGGGACTAGCATCCTACAATGAGCAGTTCTTC
-	TRBV18	18	TRBJ2-6	-	CASSPRTVDYSGANVLTF	TGTGCCAGCTCACCGCGGACAGTAGATTACTCTGGGGCCAACGTCCTGACTTTC
-	TRBV6-4	15	TRBJ2-3	-	CASSLFGSGTDTQYF	TGTGCCAGCAGCCTTTTCGGGAGTGGCACAGATACGCAGTATTTT
-	TRBV7-2	13	TRBJ2-5	-	CASSKRVAETQYF	TGTGCCAGCAGCAAGCGGGTGGCGGAGACCCAGTACTTC
-	TRBV18	16	TRBJ2-1	-	CASSPYGASSYNEQFF	TGTGCCAGCTCACCATATGGGGCGAGCTCCTACAATGAGCAGTTCTTC
-	TRBV6-6	13	TRBJ1-3	once	CASSYEQGNTIYF	TGTGCCAGCAGTTACGAACAGGGAAACACCATATATTTT
TRBD1	TRBV10-3	14	TRBJ1-5	once	CAIRGTGTDQPQHF	TGTGCCATCAGGGGGACAGGGACGGACCAGCCCCAGCATTTT
-	TRBV29-1	15	TRBJ2-3	-	CSVVGAELSTDTQYF	TGCAGCGTTGTTGGGGCGGAACTTAGCACAGATACGCAGTATTTT
-	TRBV10-3	11	TRBJ2-2	-	CAIQNTGELFF	TGTGCCATCCAAAACACCGGGGAGCTGTTTTTT
TRBD2	TRBV6-6	16	TRBJ2-7	-	CASSRMTSGRSYEQYF	TGTGCCAGCAGTCGAATGACTAGCGGGCGCTCCTACGAGCAGTACTTC
-	TRBV18	15	TRBJ2-5	-	CASSPPSSDQETQYF	TGTGCCAGCTCACCACCTAGCAGTGACCAAGAGACCCAGTACTTC